These T cell receptor beta chains were read from a single sample in a study of beta chain features in type 1 diabetes. Produced via immunoSEQ multiplex PCR; TCRdb's table is partial and in-frame only. Of under 200,000 clones detected, 8% to 9.5% appear once; the ten largest clones hold around 0.5%. The specimen sequenced was central memory CD4+ T cells from blood. The source of these receptors is a woman between 18 and 29 years old with type 1 diabetes. The conserved cysteine and the conserved F or W are not part of the CDR3 here.

v_call	j_call	cdr3_aa
TRBV14	TRBJ2-5	ASSQGSSGSRETQY
TRBV7-9	TRBJ2-7	ASRRQGAYEQY
TRBV10-3	TRBJ1-2	AATGGGGYT
TRBV5-1	TRBJ2-3	ASSSSGSSTDTQY
TRBV7-2	TRBJ2-3	ASSASRDTDTQY
TRBV11-3	TRBJ1-1	ASSLAQGMNTEAF
TRBV7-9	TRBJ2-1	ASSAGLAGNEQF
TRBV19	TRBJ1-1	ASRKQGTKNTEAF
TRBV29-1	TRBJ2-3	SVRGGRGPDTQY
TRBV29-1	TRBJ1-2	SVGGDWNYGYT
TRBV30	TRBJ1-1	ACLRGQGAWGTEAF
TRBV5-1	TRBJ1-4	ASRLSGTAEKLF
TRBV4-3	TRBJ2-7	ASSQDRGEQY
TRBV7-9	TRBJ2-1	ASSLVETSFEQF
TRBV19	TRBJ2-7	ASSISRLAVYEQY
TRBV7-6	TRBJ2-7	ASSLGPSGSSYEQY
TRBV4-3	TRBJ1-2	ASSQEQGRHGYT
TRBV4-1	TRBJ2-7	ASSSSGDGAYEQY
TRBV7-2	TRBJ2-1	ASSLRAPYNEQF
TRBV7-8	TRBJ2-7	ASSLEALGEQY
TRBV2	TRBJ1-5	ASSEFVQGNQPQH
TRBV25-1	TRBJ2-7	ASSRGTGSYEQY
TRBV6-5	TRBJ2-5	ASSWRREETQY
TRBV4-3	TRBJ2-7	ASSQEWDRDLYEQY
TRBV5-4	TRBJ2-7	ASSRWRQLEAGEGYEQY
TRBV30	TRBJ2-1	AGTTGSFSYNEQF
TRBV28	TRBJ2-7	ASKEQGTYEQY
TRBV4-3	TRBJ1-1	ASSQSQGRHTEAF
TRBV4-3	TRBJ1-1	ASSQVGGKGTEAF
TRBV28	TRBJ2-2	ASTRVGGLATGELF
TRBV5-4	TRBJ1-1	ASIQGGGGNTEAF
TRBV11-2	TRBJ2-2	ASSLERRGATGELF
TRBV27	TRBJ1-1	ASSLSGLNTEAF
TRBV29-1	TRBJ2-3	SVEISSDTQY
TRBV2	TRBJ2-7	ASSERGTGAYEQY
TRBV25-1	TRBJ2-2	ASSERQFNTGELF
TRBV15	TRBJ1-6	ATSRTLSGSEINSPLH
TRBV7-8	TRBJ2-5	ASSPGTLLSETQY
TRBV4-3	TRBJ2-2	ASSQDHGDRGRTGELF
TRBV7-8	TRBJ2-5	ASSFREGYRETQY
TRBV5-1	TRBJ2-1	ASSPSFDEQF
TRBV11-3	TRBJ2-1	ASSWGGNEQF
TRBV5-4	TRBJ2-3	ASKAGGATDTQY
TRBV5-4	TRBJ2-1	ASSFNGRGNEQF
TRBV2	TRBJ2-2	ASRINVRGELF
TRBV28	TRBJ1-2	ASSFPFGDSANYGYT